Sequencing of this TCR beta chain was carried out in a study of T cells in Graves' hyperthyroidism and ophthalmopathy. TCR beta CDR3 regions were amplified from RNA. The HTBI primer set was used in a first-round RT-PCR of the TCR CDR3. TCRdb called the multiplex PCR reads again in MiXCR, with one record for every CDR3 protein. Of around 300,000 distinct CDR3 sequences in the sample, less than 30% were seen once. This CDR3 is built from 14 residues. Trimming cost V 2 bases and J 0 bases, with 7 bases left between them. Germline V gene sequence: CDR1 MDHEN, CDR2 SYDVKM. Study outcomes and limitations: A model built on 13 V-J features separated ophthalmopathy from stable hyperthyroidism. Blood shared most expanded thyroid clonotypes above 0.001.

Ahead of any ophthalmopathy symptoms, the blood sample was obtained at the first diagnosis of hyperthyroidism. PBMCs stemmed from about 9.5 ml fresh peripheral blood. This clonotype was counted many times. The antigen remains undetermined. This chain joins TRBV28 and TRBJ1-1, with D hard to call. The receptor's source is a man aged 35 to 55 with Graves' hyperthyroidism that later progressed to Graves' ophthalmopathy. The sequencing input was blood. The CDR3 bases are TGTGCCAGCAGTTTAATCCAGGTGAACACTGAAGCTTTCTTT. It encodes CASSLIQVNTEAFF.